The sequence of this TCR beta chain was determined in a study of CD8+ T cells in alopecia areata. Whole-study results and caveats: Tofacitinib delivered significant drops in scalp clonality and in expanded CD8+ clones among the top 100.

The sequencing template was cDNA reverse transcribed from extracted RNA. The protocol was immunoSEQ multiplex PCR, while the TCRdb copy is restricted to in-frame clones and leaves out a portion. Here the sample spans 150,000 to 200,000 clones, about three fifths being singletons. Deletions cut 2 bases from V and 9 bases from J, with 20 bases between. CDR3 length: 14 residues. CDR1 and CDR2 from the germline V gene are GTSNPN and SVGIG (reference sequence). As to this clone: Antigen unknown.

Treatment here: oral pan-JAK inhibitor, 5-10 mg twice daily. The sample consisted of CD4+ T cells sorted from blood, taken at approximately week 55, from a patient treated with tofacitinib. This receptor was taken from a human donor with alopecia areata. The J gene is TRBJ2-7, the V gene TRBV30; the D is unclear. DNA for the CDR3: TGTGCCTGGAGTTCGAACTGGGAAGGATTCGGGCAGTACTTC. Its protein is CAWSSNWEGFGQYF.